This T cell receptor beta chain was identified in a study of blood T cells in healthy people across ages. A sample-barcoded 5' primer and a J-beta primer mix were used in a second PCR of roughly 7 to 11 cycles. A template-switch adaptor that had 12 random nucleotides put a tag on each cDNA molecule. TCRdb re-derived calls from the 5' RACE reads in MiXCR, one entry per CDR3 protein. The repertoire includes 1.5 million to 2 million distinct CDR3 sequences, about two fifths of them detected once, and under 30% sits in the top ten. Note on this clonotype: No antigen is known for it.

The CDR3 runs to 13 residues. The V gene lost 3 bases and the J gene lost 6 bases, with 10 bases spanning the gap. Germline lookup yields CDR1 SGHRS and CDR2 YFSETQ. Whole-study findings and limits: Both naive CD4+ cell counts and diversity were greater in long-lived donors than in aged donors.

Whenever a sample was processed, at least 7 million PBMCs were isolated. Extracted total RNA amounted to at least 5.5 micrograms for each sample. The TCR originated in a human donor in good health. The material sequenced was blood. V usage is TRBV5-1 and J usage is TRBJ1-5; D unclear. CDR3 in DNA: TGCGCCAGCAGCTCCGGGGTGGGTCAGCCCCAGCATTTT. This sequence encodes CASSSGVGQPQHF.